The entry below gives a single T cell receptor (beta chain) sequence along with its context. No antigen is known for it. Via MiXCR, TCRdb re-called the 5' RACE reads, giving one row per CDR3 protein. The data contain roughly 720,000 distinct CDR3 sequences, about 20% of them singletons. This specimen belongs to a study of identical twins. Whole-study results and caveats: Cross-sectional statistical analysis was relied on for the conclusions, without the same donors being followed. Excess sharing between twins was weaker in beta out-of-frame sequences.

The CDR3 is 11 amino acids. CDR1 is MNHEY, CDR2 SVGAGI, per germline. V was clipped by 3 bases and J by 10 bases, with 9 bases between them. Another study also made use of these data, one on T cells expressing NK-cell markers. Turning to that study: It was sorted CD3+CD56-NKG2C+, CD3+CD56+NKG2C- and CD3+CD56+NKG2C+ T cells that provided the TCR beta repertoires. Of eight sequenced donors, seven were HCMV-seropositive and one HCMV-seronegative.

What was sequenced was PBMCs. The chain carries TRBV6-5 and TRBJ1-1; no clear D. This clonotype originated in a woman in her late teens or twenties in good health. Here the CDR3 DNA reads TGTGCCAGCAGTTATATGGGAAGAGCTTTCTTT. Its protein is CASSYMGRAFF.